The 21 T cell receptor beta chains below all came from one sample that was sequenced in a study of blood T cell repertoires in COVID-19. Method: immunoSEQ multiplex PCR; TCRdb's copy keeps in-frame clones and lacks some. Altogether 200,000 to 250,000 clones are present, over 75% being singletons, with the ten largest covering 4% to 4.5%. The sequenced sample consisted of peripheral blood. The receptors derive from a man aged 50 or older with acute or convalescent COVID-19.

The V and J genes are TRBV6-5 and TRBJ1-1; 8 bases line up with TRBD1. Germline CDR1 is MNHEY and CDR2 is SVGAGI. Unmatched junction bases numbered 10, after V lost 10 bases and J lost 0 bases. This CDR3 comprises 15 residues. The CDR3: CATSRQGAMNTEAFF. The CDR3 coding sequence is TGTGCCACCTCTAGGCAGGGGGCGATGAACACTGAAGCTTTCTTT.

J is TRBJ2-5 and V is TRBV7-3, with 9 positions matching TRBD2. The V gene's germline CDR1 is SGHTA and CDR2 FQGTGA. The CDR3 is 17 residues long. The J segment lost 4 bases and the V segment lost 4 bases, leaving 13 bases of the junction unmatched. The CDR3 DNA sequence: TGTGCCAGCAGCTCAGCGGGGGGACCGACATCGGGAGAGACCCAGTACTTC. Protein: CASSSAGGPTSGETQYF.

The V gene is TRBV11-3, the J gene TRBJ2-3, with a tentative D call TRBD2 (6 bases). Germline V gene lookup returns CDR1 SGHNT and CDR2 YENEEA. CDR3 length: 13 residues. V gave up 1 base and J gave up 4 bases, with 6 bases separating them. The CDR3 sequence: CASSLGLADTQYF. The CDR3 DNA is TGTGCCAGCAGCTTAGGACTAGCAGATACGCAGTATTTT.

This clone was detected only once. The gene calls are TRBV18 and TRBJ2-5; 14 bases fit TRBD2. Germline-derived CDR1 and CDR2 are KGHSH and LQKENI. The CDR3 sequence is 18 residues long. With 3 bases clipped from V and 7 bases from J, the junction kept 13 bases outside the gene matches. CDR3 residues: CASSPGTSGGITLGTQYF. CDR3 nucleotides: TGTGCCAGCTCACCGGGGACTAGCGGGGGAATAACGCTCGGGACCCAGTACTTC.

This clone was seen a few times. The J gene is TRBJ1-2, the V gene TRBV7-9, with D maybe TRBD1 (6 bases). V was trimmed by 5 bases and J by 5 bases, leaving 18 bases between them. CDR3 length equals 15 residues. Germline CDR1 and CDR2: SEHNR and FQNEAQ (reference sequence). This CDR3 reads CASSPQNTGSYGYTF. In nucleotides, the CDR3 is TGTGCCAGCAGCCCCCAAAACACAGGGTCTTATGGCTACACCTTC.

The gene calls are TRBV6-4 and TRBJ2-1, with D uncertain. The CDR3 spans 13 residues. The V end was cut by 2 bases, the J end by 10 bases, with 12 bases between. Germline assignment: CDR1 MRHNA and CDR2 SNTAGT. CDR3 sequence: CASSDPPSMEQFF. In DNA form, the CDR3 reads TGTGCCAGCAGTGACCCCCCTAGTATGGAGCAGTTCTTC.

V gene TRBV18 combines with J gene TRBJ2-5; D may be TRBD1 (6 bases). Trimming pared 0 bases from V and 3 bases from J, leaving 8 bases between. Germline V gene sequence: CDR1 KGHSH, CDR2 LQKENI. This CDR3 comprises 14 residues. CDR3 sequence (DNA): TGTGCCAGCTCACCACCGGACAGAAAAGAGACCCAGTACTTC. Translated, it gives CASSPPDRKETQYF.

The CDR3 DNA reads as TGTGCCAGCACCCCCCATCGGGGATCTGGAAACACCATATATTTT. Its translation: CASTPHRGSGNTIYF. This rearrangement joins TRBV7-8 to TRBJ1-3; D call uncertain. Germline V gene sequence: CDR1 SGHVS, CDR2 FQNEAQ. Trimming removed 7 bases from V and 1 base from J, with 14 bases in between. The CDR3 runs 15 residues.

The gene calls are TRBV5-1 and TRBJ2-1; 10 bases are shared with TRBD1. The CDR3 contains 15 residues. Trimming at V came to 3 bases and at J to 6 bases, leaving 6 bases not matched to a gene. In germline, CDR1 is SGHRS, CDR2 YFSETQ. In DNA, the CDR3 is TGCGCCAGCAGCTCTGACAGGGGGCTAACCAATGAGCAGTTCTTC. Its protein is CASSSDRGLTNEQFF.

The J gene is TRBJ2-6, the V gene TRBV5-6; D remains ambiguous. Germline V lookup: CDR1 SGHDT, CDR2 YYEEEE. The CDR3 spans 19 residues. Deletions cut 4 bases from V and 0 bases from J, with 20 bases between. The CDR3 loop reads CASSPTLTSPGSGANVLTF. For the CDR3, the DNA is TGTGCCAGCAGCCCGACTCTTACCTCACCGGGCTCTGGGGCCAACGTCCTGACTTTC.

The chain is built from TRBV18 and TRBJ2-3; TRBD1 aligns across 11 bases. Germline CDR1 reads KGHSH; CDR2 reads LQKENI. With V trimmed by 2 bases and J by 4 bases, 5 bases remained unmatched. CDR3 size: 16 residues. The chain's CDR3 is CASSPYGTGGSDTQYF. CDR3 in DNA: TGTGCCAGCTCACCATACGGGACAGGGGGGTCAGATACGCAGTATTTT.

This clone was counted once. This chain links TRBV6-6 with TRBJ2-7; TRBD1 matches at 8 bases. The junction had 10 bases not matched to a gene; V was cut back by 6 bases and J by 3 bases. The CDR3 contains 15 residues. Germline assignment: CDR1 MNHNY and CDR2 SVGAGI (reference sequence). This CDR3 is CASSRVRDRFYEQYF. CDR3 DNA sequence: TGTGCCAGCAGCCGAGTTCGGGACAGGTTCTACGAGCAGTACTTC.

V is TRBV5-4 and J is TRBJ2-1, with TRBD2 matching over 10 bases. The CDR3 length is 16 residues. Germline-derived CDR1 and CDR2 are SGHNT and YYREEE (reference sequence). V dropped 0 bases and J dropped 6; count of bases not matched to a gene: 6. CDR3 DNA: TGTGCCAGCAGCTTGGATGGAGCGGGGGGGTTCAATGAGCAGTTCTTC. Its protein is CASSLDGAGGFNEQFF.

The chain joins TRBV6-5 to TRBJ2-5; D is undetermined. V was shortened by 7 bases and J by 1 base, with 13 bases between the two germline ends. This CDR3 comprises 14 residues. Germline lookup yields CDR1 MNHEY and CDR2 SVGAGI. CDR3 sequence (DNA): TGTGCCAGCAAGTACAGTCTCGTCCAAGAGACCCAGTACTTC. Translation: CASKYSLVQETQYF.

The chain links TRBV24-1 to TRBJ2-2; possible D gene TRBD2, 5 bases. The V gene lost 4 bases and the J gene lost 3 bases, with 14 bases spanning the gap. CDR3 length equals 16 residues. Germline V gene data show CDR1 as KGHDR and CDR2 as SFDVKD. For the CDR3, the DNA is TGTGCCACCAGTGACCGGGATCTCTGGGACACCGGGGAGCTGTTTTTT. Translated, it gives CATSDRDLWDTGELFF.

The genes are TRBV5-1 and TRBJ2-5; TRBD1 matches 7 bases. Trimming removed 6 bases from V and 2 bases from J; junction bases left unmatched: 7. CDR3 length equals 14 residues. CDR1 SGHRS and CDR2 YFSETQ come from the germline V gene. The CDR3 region is CASTTGLSQETQYF. CDR3 sequence (DNA): TGCGCCAGCACGACAGGGTTGTCGCAAGAGACCCAGTACTTC.

The chain joins TRBV2 to TRBJ1-3; 7 bases are shared with TRBD1. This CDR3 has 16 residues. CDR1 SNHLY and CDR2 FYNNEI come from the germline V gene. Losses at the gene ends were 9 bases for V and 0 bases for J; bases not matched to a gene: 11. The CDR3 loop is CASGWGQRVSGNTIYF. DNA for the CDR3: TGTGCCAGTGGTTGGGGACAGCGGGTCTCTGGAAACACCATATATTTT.

The V and J genes are TRBV27 and TRBJ1-2; D unclear. The ends were cut back, 0 bases at V and 4 bases at J, with 12 bases in the middle. The CDR3 runs to 15 residues. The germline gives CDR1 MNHEY, CDR2 SMNVEV (reference sequence). The DNA of the CDR3 is TGTGCCAGCAGTTTATCGAGGCTGACTACCTATGGCTACACCTTC. It is translated as CASSLSRLTTYGYTF.

Only one count was recorded for this clone. This chain links TRBV2 with TRBJ1-5; TRBD1 aligns across 10 bases. CDR1 is SNHLY, CDR2 FYNNEI, per germline. The CDR3 has 13 residues. The V segment lost 7 bases and the J segment 6 bases; nucleotides outside the gene matches: 3. Here the CDR3 DNA reads TGTGCCAGCACCCGGGACAGGGGTCAGCCCCAGCATTTT. Residues: CASTRDRGQPQHF.

The genes are TRBV7-2 and TRBJ2-7, with D possibly matching TRBD1 (6 bases). V was pared by 1 base and J by 3 bases, with 13 bases between. Germline assignment: CDR1 SGHTA and CDR2 FQGNSA. The CDR3 loop spans 15 amino acids. CDR3 in amino acids: CASSLGAGVNYEQYF. For the CDR3, the DNA is TGTGCCAGCAGCTTAGGGGCAGGGGTTAACTACGAGCAGTACTTC. Full variable domain (missing parts from reference TRBV7-2 and TRBJ2-7): GAGVSQSPSNKVTEKGKDVELRCDPISGHTALYWYRQSLGQGLEFLIYFQGNSAPDKSGLPSDRFSAERTGGSVSTLTIQRTQQEDSAVYLCASSLGAGVNYEQYFGPGTRLTVT.

DNA of the CDR3: TGTGCCAGTAGCTACGACAGTTCCTACGAGCAGTACTTC. It yields the protein CASSYDSSYEQYF. The rearrangement links TRBV19 to TRBJ2-7; D perhaps matches TRBD1 (5 bases). Germline V gives CDR1 LNHDA, CDR2 SQIVND (reference sequence). CDR3 size: 13 residues. Trimming removed 6 bases at V and 1 base at J, with 10 bases between. The variable domain in full, completed from reference TRBV19 and TRBJ2-7, reads DGGITQSPKYLFRKEGQNVTLSCEQNLNHDAMYWYRQDPGQGLRLIYYSQIVNDFQKGDIAEGYSVSREKKESFPLTVTSAQKNPTAFYLCASSYDSSYEQYFGPGTRLTVT.